This TCR beta chain is drawn from a study of blood T cell repertoires in COVID-19. Across the whole study: There were acute and convalescent COVID-19 samples, and they came from the United States, Italy and Spain.

V dropped 2 bases and J dropped 6; count of bases not matched to a gene: 8. The CDR3 has 15 amino acids. Germline values: CDR1 SGHKS, CDR2 YYEKEE (reference sequence). TCRdb's table, derived via immunoSEQ multiplex PCR, lists solely in-frame clones and lacks some. Seen here are roughly 120,000 clones, about three quarters observed once, and the top ten hold approximately 0.86%. Sample: peripheral blood. The chain employs TRBV5-5 and TRBJ1-2; TRBD1 agrees at 9 bases. This receptor was obtained from a human donor with acute or convalescent COVID-19. The donor label of this sample is uncertain. This chain's CDR3 is CASSLTGQGVHGYTF. CDR3 DNA sequence: TGTGCCAGCAGCTTAACGGGACAGGGAGTTCATGGCTACACCTTC.